This T cell receptor (beta chain) comes out of a study of PD-1 blockade in classical Hodgkin lymphoma. Study-wide context: Nivolumab dosed at 3 mg/kg went to patients intravenously every 2 weeks.

Germline loops: CDR1 MDHEN, CDR2 SYDVKM. The length of the CDR3 is 15 residues. The V gene end was trimmed by 8 bases and the J gene end by 4 bases; junction bases not matched to a gene: 12. Libraries were prepared by immunoSEQ multiplex PCR; TCRdb keeps only in-frame clonotypes and omits some of them. The table lists tens of thousands of clones, about nine tenths of them singletons. All the patients suffered relapse after autologous stem cell transplantation, and brentuximab vedotin exposure differed. Complete response, partial response or progressive disease constituted the best responses recorded. This clone was counted between two and nine times.

V gene TRBV28 combines with J gene TRBJ2-7, with 9 nucleotides matching TRBD2. The TCR sequence derives from a human donor with classical Hodgkin lymphoma. The starting material was peripheral blood mononuclear cells (PBMCs), obtained at baseline. The CDR3 DNA follows: TGTGCCAGCTTAGGGGGCGGGAGGGCCTCTTACGAGCAGTACTTC. Protein sequence: CASLGGGRASYEQYF.